Below, 22 T cell receptor beta chains from the same sample are listed, as sequenced in a study of radiotherapy plus CTLA-4 blockade in lung cancer. The method was immunoSEQ multiplex PCR; TCRdb's version includes in-frame clones alone and lacks a portion of them. This sample carries under 100,000 clones, over 80% of them seen once, and the ten largest clones take roughly 14%. This material consisted of peripheral blood, taken from a patient treated with radiotherapy plus ipilimumab. These receptors all come from a human donor with non-small cell lung cancer that progressed on radiotherapy plus ipilimumab.

CDR3 coding DNA: TGTGCCAGCAGAATACAGGCCCGGGGCACTGAAGCTTTCTTT. This translates into CASRIQARGTEAFF. The V call is TRBV28, the J call TRBJ1-1; the D gene is possibly TRBD1 (5 bases). The CDR3 sequence is 14 residues long. The V end lost 6 bases, the J end lost 4 bases, and 15 bases lay between the germline ends. Per the germline V gene, CDR1 is MDHEN and CDR2 is SYDVKM.

The J gene is TRBJ2-5, the V gene TRBV7-7; TRBD2 is a possible D gene (6 bases). Germline CDR1 is SSHAT and CDR2 is FNYEAQ (reference sequence). Trimming removed 5 bases from V and 0 bases from J, with 10 bases in between. This CDR3 is 14 amino acids long. The CDR3 protein is CASSRGDYQETQYF. The CDR3 coding sequence is TGTGCCAGCAGCCGAGGGGACTACCAAGAGACCCAGTACTTC.

The chain recombines TRBV27 with TRBJ2-1; D is tentatively TRBD1 or TRBD2 (6 bases each). The CDR3 is 17 amino acids. Trimming removed 1 base at V and 2 bases at J, with 15 bases between. Looked up from germline, CDR1 is MNHEY and CDR2 is SMNVEV (reference sequence). The CDR3 DNA is TGTGCCAGCAGTTTATTAGGGGGACTTCTGGCCTACAATGAGCAGTTCTTC. This encodes CASSLLGGLLAYNEQFF.

J is TRBJ2-7 and V is TRBV6-6; tentatively, D is TRBD2 (6 bases). CDR3 size: 14 residues. V gave up 6 bases and J gave up 2 bases, with 14 bases separating them. Germline CDR1 reads MNHNY; CDR2 reads SVGAGI (reference sequence). CDR3 loop: CASRTGTGPYEQYF. CDR3 nucleotide sequence: TGTGCCAGCAGAACCGGGACTGGGCCCTACGAGCAGTACTTC.

This sequence joins TRBV5-1 and TRBJ2-5; D possibly corresponds to TRBD1 (5 bases). The germline V gene has CDR1 SGHRS and CDR2 YFSETQ. The CDR3 runs to 14 residues. V shed 0 bases and J shed 7 bases, with 13 bases lying between them. The CDR3 DNA is TGCGCCAGCAGCTTGGATAGGGGCCCGGGGACCCAGTACTTC. The encoded protein is CASSLDRGPGTQYF. The full variable domain, its missing parts supplied by reference TRBV5-1 and TRBJ2-5, is KAGVTQTPRYLIKTRGQQVTLSCSPISGHRSVSWYQQTPGQGLQFLFEYFSETQRNKGNFPGRFSGRQFSNSRSEMNVSTLELGDSALYLCASSLDRGPGTQYFGPGTRLLVL.

This chain links TRBV5-1 with TRBJ2-1, with 8 positions matching TRBD2. V lost 9 bases and J lost 6; bases outside the gene matches: 17. CDR3 length equals 16 residues. Germline V gene sequence: CDR1 SGHRS, CDR2 YFSETQ. The CDR3: CATTSSPAGGPNEQFF. CDR3 nucleotide sequence: TGCGCCACCACCAGCAGCCCGGCGGGGGGCCCCAATGAGCAGTTCTTC.

The chain uses TRBV7-9 and TRBJ1-1; D not certain. The CDR3 loop spans 12 amino acids. Germline values: CDR1 SEHNR, CDR2 FQNEAQ (reference sequence). V was cut by 6 bases and J by 3 bases, with 8 bases left in between. The CDR3 region is CASSSRDTEAFF. DNA for the CDR3: TGTGCCAGCAGTTCCCGAGACACTGAAGCTTTCTTT.

This chain joins TRBV6-5 and TRBJ2-1; 9 bases line up with TRBD2. The CDR3 spans 15 residues. Germline V gene lookup returns CDR1 MNHEY and CDR2 SVGAGI. V gave up 5 bases and J gave up 2 bases; unmatched junction bases: 4. The CDR3 DNA sequence: TGTGCCAGCAGTGGGCGGGAGGGAGCCTACAATGAGCAGTTCTTC. Translating gives CASSGREGAYNEQFF.

The chain links TRBV10-3 to TRBJ1-1; 7 positions match TRBD1. CDR3 length equals 14 residues. V lost 3 bases to trimming and J lost 6 bases; unmatched junction nucleotides: 7. Germline values: CDR1 ENHRY, CDR2 SYGVKD. In DNA form, the CDR3 reads TGTGCCATCAGTGATTTCTCCGGGACAGCTGAAGCTTTCTTT. Translating gives CAISDFSGTAEAFF.

V usage is TRBV5-1 and J usage is TRBJ2-3; 8 bases are shared with TRBD2. The junction had 6 bases not matched to a gene; V was cut back by 3 bases and J by 3 bases. CDR1 is SGHRS, CDR2 YFSETQ, per germline. This CDR3 has 15 residues. CDR3 in DNA: TGCGCCAGCAGCTACCGGACTAGCTGGACAGATACGCAGTATTTT. It yields the protein CASSYRTSWTDTQYF.

The rearrangement links TRBV5-1 to TRBJ2-7, with D possibly being TRBD2 (5 bases). The CDR3 extends over 14 amino acids. Germline CDR1 and CDR2: SGHRS and YFSETQ. Trimming removed 5 bases from V and 6 bases from J, with 18 bases in between. This chain's CDR3 is CASRDSLVVGEQYF. CDR3 DNA sequence: TGCGCCAGCAGGGACTCCCTGGTGGTAGGCGAGCAGTACTTC.

V and J are TRBV19 and TRBJ1-3; 10 nucleotides match TRBD1. Germline CDR1 is LNHDA and CDR2 is SQIVND (reference sequence). The CDR3 loop spans 16 amino acids. V lost 10 bases and J lost 0; bases outside the gene matches: 9. The CDR3 sequence: CATQRTGGVSGNTIYF. The CDR3 bases are TGTGCCACACAACGGACAGGGGGAGTCTCTGGAAACACCATATATTTT.

The chain joins TRBV4-2 to TRBJ1-5, with 9 bases lining up with TRBD1. This CDR3 is 18 amino acids long. Trimming removed 4 bases from V and 3 bases from J; junction bases left unmatched: 13. Germline values: CDR1 LGHNA, CDR2 YNFKEQ. Here the CDR3 reads CASSLTPPGQGNNQPQHF. CDR3 coding DNA: TGTGCCAGCAGCCTTACACCTCCGGGACAGGGAAACAATCAGCCCCAGCATTTT.

This clone was recorded once. The CDR3 region is CASSRGGNTIYF. CDR3 sequence (DNA): TGTGCCAGCAGCCGCGGAGGAAACACCATATATTTT. The rearrangement uses TRBV4-2 and TRBJ1-3; D is unclear. The CDR3 extends over 12 amino acids. Germline V gene lookup returns CDR1 LGHNA and CDR2 YNFKEQ. The V end lost 4 bases, the J end lost 4 bases, and 5 bases lay between the germline ends.

The genes are TRBV29-1 and TRBJ2-3; a possible D gene is TRBD2 (7 bases). The CDR3 spans 14 residues. Per germline, CDR1 SQVTM and CDR2 ANQGSEA. The V and J ends lost 7 bases and 3 bases respectively, with 17 bases between them. The CDR3 loop is CSALGGGSTDTQYF. The DNA of the CDR3 is TGCAGCGCCCTGGGAGGGGGGAGTACAGATACGCAGTATTTT.

The gene calls are TRBV2 and TRBJ2-2; no firm D call. The CDR3 runs to 14 residues. The germline CDR1 and CDR2 sequences are SNHLY and FYNNEI. Trimming removed 3 bases from V and 2 bases from J, with 7 bases in between. This CDR3 reads CASSDRRNTGELFF. The DNA for the CDR3 is TGTGCCAGCAGTGATAGAAGAAACACCGGGGAGCTGTTTTTT.

This clone was observed a few times. The J gene is TRBJ1-3, the V gene TRBV30; D may be TRBD1 (6 bases). V shed 2 bases and J shed 3 bases, with 11 bases lying between them. CDR3 length: 14 residues. Looked up from germline, CDR1 is GTSNPN and CDR2 is SVGIG (reference sequence). Here the CDR3 reads CAWSRGASGNTIYF. CDR3 nucleotide sequence: TGTGCCTGGAGTCGGGGGGCGAGTGGAAACACCATATATTTT.

The V call is TRBV2, the J call TRBJ2-7; D tentatively fits TRBD1 or TRBD2 (5 bases each). The V and J ends lost 1 base and 3 bases respectively, with 16 bases between them. The CDR3 covers 16 residues. Germline values: CDR1 SNHLY, CDR2 FYNNEI. The CDR3 DNA reads TGTGCCAGCAGTGAAGGCAAGGGGCAGGGAGTCTACGAGCAGTACTTC. Translation gives CASSEGKGQGVYEQYF.

The J gene is TRBJ1-5, the V gene TRBV19, with 10 bases that match TRBD1. Germline-derived CDR1 and CDR2 are LNHDA and SQIVND (reference sequence). V trimming: 4 bases; J trimming: 5 bases; junction bases outside the gene matches: 8. CDR3 size: 16 residues. The chain's CDR3 is CASSRGRQGAHQPQHF. The CDR3 DNA sequence: TGTGCCAGTAGTAGGGGCCGACAGGGGGCCCATCAGCCCCAGCATTTT. Based on the CDR3 plus reference TRBV19 and TRBJ1-5, the full variable domain is DGGITQSPKYLFRKEGQNVTLSCEQNLNHDAMYWYRQDPGQGLRLIYYSQIVNDFQKGDIAEGYSVSREKKESFPLTVTSAQKNPTAFYLCASSRGRQGAHQPQHFGDGTRLSIL.

This clone was seen a handful of times. This chain connects TRBV6-1 to TRBJ1-2; weak D call: TRBD1 (6 bases). The germline V gene encodes CDR1 MNHNS and CDR2 SASEGT. Trimming pared 2 bases from V and 4 bases from J, leaving 26 bases between. The CDR3 is 19 amino acids. The CDR3 loop reads CASSEKKAAGLRGGYGYTF. CDR3 nucleotide sequence: TGTGCCAGCAGTGAAAAGAAGGCAGCAGGCCTTCGAGGGGGCTATGGCTACACCTTC.

This clone occurred once. V and J are TRBV27 and TRBJ2-7; weak D call: TRBD1 (6 bases). The CDR3 is 11 residues long. Germline CDR1 MNHEY, CDR2 SMNVEV (reference sequence). Deletions cut 10 bases from V and 1 base from J, with 8 bases between. CDR3 region: CATGQSYEQYF. Written as DNA, the CDR3 is TGTGCCACGGGACAATCCTACGAGCAGTACTTC.

This clone was seen a handful of times. The chain combines TRBV6-4 with TRBJ2-2; the D gene is possibly TRBD1 (5 bases). From germline, CDR1 is MRHNA and CDR2 SNTAGT. The CDR3 is 13 amino acids. V lost 2 bases and J lost 7, with 8 bases in between. Here the CDR3 DNA reads TGTGCCAGCAGTGACAGGGGTGTCGGGGAGCTGTTTTTT. Protein: CASSDRGVGELFF.